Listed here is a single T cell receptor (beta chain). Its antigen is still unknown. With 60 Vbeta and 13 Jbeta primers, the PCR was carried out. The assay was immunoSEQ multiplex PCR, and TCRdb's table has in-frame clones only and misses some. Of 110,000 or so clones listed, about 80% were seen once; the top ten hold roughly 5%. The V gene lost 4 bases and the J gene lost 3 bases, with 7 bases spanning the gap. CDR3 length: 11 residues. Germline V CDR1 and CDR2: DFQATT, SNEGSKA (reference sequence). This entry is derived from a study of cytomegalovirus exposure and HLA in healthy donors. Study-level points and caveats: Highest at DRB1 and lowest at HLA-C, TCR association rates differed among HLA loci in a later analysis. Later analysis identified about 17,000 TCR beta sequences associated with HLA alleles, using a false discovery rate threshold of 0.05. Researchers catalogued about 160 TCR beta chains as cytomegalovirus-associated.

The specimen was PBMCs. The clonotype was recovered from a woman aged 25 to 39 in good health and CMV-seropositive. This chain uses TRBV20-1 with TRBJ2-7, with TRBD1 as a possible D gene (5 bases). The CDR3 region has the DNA TGCAGTGCTACAACAGGCTACGAGCAGTACTTC. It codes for CSATTGYEQYF.